The 30 T cell receptor beta chains given below trace back to one sample, sequenced in a study of T cells after yellow fever vaccination. TCRdb fed the 5' RACE reads into MiXCR, producing one record per CDR3 protein. Of about 320,000 distinct CDR3 sequences listed, about 4.5% were seen once; the top ten hold roughly a fifth. Source: PBMCs, taken 15 days after the yellow fever booster vaccination. The receptors were sampled from a man aged 18 to 30 who received the YFV17D yellow fever vaccine.

This clonotype turned up a few times. This chain uses TRBV3-1 with TRBJ2-3; unclear D gene. Per germline, CDR1 LGHDT and CDR2 YNNKEL (reference sequence). The CDR3 extends over 13 amino acids. V lost 4 bases and J lost 6, with 11 bases in between. The DNA for the CDR3 is TGTGCCAGCAGCCCCCGCCACCTCGATACGCAGTATTTT. This encodes CASSPRHLDTQYF.

This clonotype was detected ten times or more. The J gene is TRBJ1-6, the V gene TRBV7-3, with no clear D. CDR1 and CDR2 (germline): SGHTA, FQGTGA. Trimming pared 5 bases from V and 9 bases from J, leaving 11 bases between. The CDR3 has 13 residues. The CDR3, as DNA: TGTGCCAGCAGCCCGTCCGTGGGTTCACCCCTCCACTTT. It codes for CASSPSVGSPLHF.

In this sample, this clonotype turned up a few times. The rearrangement joins TRBV12-3 or TRBV12-4 to TRBJ2-5; 10 nucleotides match TRBD2. The CDR3 length is 14 residues. The V gene end was trimmed by 8 bases and the J gene end by 4 bases; junction bases not matched to a gene: 7. The CDR3 nucleotides read TGTGCCAGCGATCGAGCGGGGGGGGGAGAGACCCAGTACTTC. Translating gives CASDRAGGGETQYF.

This clonotype was found a few times. This chain links TRBV5-1 with TRBJ1-2, with D perhaps matching TRBD1 (5 bases). The CDR3 runs 13 residues. Between the trimmed V and J ends, which lost 4 bases and 3 bases, there was a span of 10 bases. The germline CDR1 and CDR2 sequences are SGHRS and YFSETQ. CDR3 sequence reads: CASSPSTDYGYTF. CDR3 DNA: TGCGCCAGCAGCCCCTCGACAGACTATGGCTACACCTTC.

Concerning this clonotype itself: This CDR3 fails to terminate in the conserved phenylalanine or tryptophan, so it likely reflects a read error. The CDR3 DNA follows: TGTGCCAGCAGTTACACAGATACGCAGTATATT. Protein: CASSYTDTQYI. The genes are TRBV12-3 or TRBV12-4 and TRBJ2-3; D is undetermined. With 4 bases removed from V and 2 bases from J, the gap between germline ends came to 1 base. The length of the CDR3 is 11 residues.

CDR3 in amino acids: CASIPGRTYGYTF. The DNA for the CDR3 is TGTGCCAGCATACCGGGACGGACCTATGGCTACACCTTC. The genes are TRBV6-6 and TRBJ1-2; D may be TRBD1 (5 bases). The CDR3 consists of 13 residues. V lost 7 bases, J lost 4 bases, and 13 bases lay in between. The V gene's germline CDR1 is MNHNY and CDR2 SVGAGI (reference sequence).

In its sample, this clonotype was seen a few times. The genes are TRBV5-1 and TRBJ1-4; D might be TRBD1 (6 bases). V shed 2 bases and J shed 2 bases, with 19 bases lying between them. CDR3 length equals 18 residues. Germline assignment: CDR1 SGHRS and CDR2 YFSETQ. CDR3 in DNA: TGCGCCAGCAGCTTCAAAGCGGACAGCCCGGCTACTAATGAAAAACTGTTTTTT. This translates into CASSFKADSPATNEKLFF.

This chain connects TRBV6-2 or TRBV6-3 to TRBJ2-7; D is uncertain. Trimming removed 2 bases at V and 3 bases at J, with 5 bases between. Germline CDR1 MNHEY, CDR2 SVGEGT. CDR3 size: 12 residues. CDR3 region: CASSYGNYEQYF. CDR3 nucleotides: TGTGCCAGCAGTTACGGGAACTACGAGCAGTACTTC.

Many counts were recorded for this clonotype. V gene TRBV4-3 combines with J gene TRBJ2-1; 10 bases are a match to TRBD1. Looked up from germline, CDR1 is LGHNA and CDR2 is YSLEER. CDR3 length: 15 residues. V lost 0 bases to trimming and J lost 7 bases; unmatched junction nucleotides: 3. CDR3 coding DNA: TGCGCCAGCAGCCAAGAAGGGACAGGGGTAAATGAGCAGTTCTTC. As protein: CASSQEGTGVNEQFF.

This clonotype was detected a few times. The rearrangement links TRBV12-3 or TRBV12-4 to TRBJ1-2; TRBD1 matches 7 bases. The CDR3 runs to 14 residues. The junction had 4 bases not matched to a gene; V was cut back by 2 bases and J by 4 bases. For the CDR3, the DNA is TGTGCCAGCAGTTTAATAGGGGGCTCCTATGGCTACACCTTC. As protein: CASSLIGGSYGYTF.

This chain connects TRBV5-1 to TRBJ1-6, with 9 nucleotides matching TRBD1. The CDR3 is 16 amino acids. The ends lost 0 bases at V and 5 bases at J; junction bases unmatched: 3. CDR1 and CDR2 (germline): SGHRS, YFSETQ. CDR3 sequence: CASSLEGQGNNSPLHF. In DNA form, the CDR3 reads TGCGCCAGCAGCTTGGAGGGACAGGGAAATAATTCACCCCTCCACTTT.

V is TRBV5-1 and J is TRBJ2-5; tentatively, D is TRBD1 (5 bases). Trimming took 4 bases from V and 5 from J, leaving 15 bases between them. The germline V gene has CDR1 SGHRS and CDR2 YFSETQ. This CDR3 contains 14 residues. The DNA of the CDR3 is TGCGCCAGCAGCCCGGTCAGGGTAGGGGAGACCCAGTACTTC. It specifies CASSPVRVGETQYF. Filled out from reference TRBV5-1 and TRBJ2-5, the complete variable domain reads KAGVTQTPRYLIKTRGQQVTLSCSPISGHRSVSWYQQTPGQGLQFLFEYFSETQRNKGNFPGRFSGRQFSNSRSEMNVSTLELGDSALYLCASSPVRVGETQYFGPGTRLLVL.

This chain uses TRBV5-1 with TRBJ2-3; 9 bases are shared with TRBD2. The CDR3 has 14 residues. Germline lookup yields CDR1 SGHRS and CDR2 YFSETQ. V was clipped by 3 bases and J by 6 bases; unmatched bases: 5. The CDR3 here is CASSYRTSADTQYF. In DNA form, the CDR3 reads TGCGCCAGCAGCTACAGGACTAGCGCGGATACGCAGTATTTT. Full variable domain (rest looked up from reference TRBV5-1 and TRBJ2-3): KAGVTQTPRYLIKTRGQQVTLSCSPISGHRSVSWYQQTPGQGLQFLFEYFSETQRNKGNFPGRFSGRQFSNSRSEMNVSTLELGDSALYLCASSYRTSADTQYFGPGTRLTVL.

This clonotype occurred many times. The genes are TRBV9 and TRBJ2-3, with D unclear. Germline CDR1 SGDLS, CDR2 YYNGEE. V was shortened by 0 bases and J by 6 bases, with 11 bases between the two germline ends. The length of the CDR3 is 14 residues. CDR3 in amino acids: CASSVAVSWDTQYF. For the CDR3, the DNA is TGTGCCAGCAGCGTAGCAGTGAGTTGGGATACGCAGTATTTT. The full variable domain, its missing parts supplied by reference TRBV9 and TRBJ2-3, is DSGVTQTPKHLITATGQRVTLRCSPRSGDLSVYWYQQSLDQGLQFLIQYYNGEERAKGNILERFSAQQFPDLHSELNLSSLELGDSALYFCASSVAVSWDTQYFGPGTRLTVL.

This clonotype was observed a handful of times. A much larger clonotype is one base distant, so this may be a read error. V gene TRBV7-6 combines with J gene TRBJ2-1, with 12 nucleotides matching TRBD1. CDR3 length: 15 residues. Trimming at V came to 4 bases and at J to 5 bases, leaving 3 bases not matched to a gene. Germline CDR1 and CDR2: SGHVS and FNYEAQ. As DNA, the CDR3 is TGTGCCAGCAGCTCCGGGACAGGGGGCAACAATGAGCAGTTCTTC. Translated, it gives CASSSGTGGNNEQFF.

This clonotype appeared a few times. The chain has TRBV10-3 and TRBJ2-2; no definite D call. V lost 3 bases, J lost 4 bases, and 6 bases lay in between. Germline-derived CDR1 and CDR2 are ENHRY and SYGVKD. This CDR3 has 13 residues. The CDR3 spells CAISDKPTGELFF. The CDR3, as DNA: TGTGCCATCAGTGATAAACCCACCGGGGAGCTGTTTTTT.

This clonotype was recorded at least ten times. This sequence joins TRBV27 and TRBJ1-5, with TRBD1 matching 7 bases. The germline V gene has CDR1 MNHEY and CDR2 SMNVEV (reference sequence). The CDR3 has 15 residues. J was trimmed by 4 bases and V by 6 bases; bases with no gene match: 9. CDR3 coding DNA: TGTGCCAGCAGACCCACAGGGGCCCTAAATCAGCCCCAGCATTTT. Its translation is CASRPTGALNQPQHF.

This clonotype was picked up a small number of times. The V and J genes are TRBV18 and TRBJ2-3; D is undetermined. Germline loops: CDR1 KGHSH, CDR2 LQKENI. CDR3 length: 16 residues. V dropped 4 bases and J dropped 1 base, with 15 bases sitting between them. The CDR3 region is CASSLRTLSGTDTQYF. Written as DNA, the CDR3 is TGTGCCAGCTCACTACGAACCCTCTCCGGCACAGATACGCAGTATTTT.

This clonotype was seen repeatedly, ten times or more. V usage is TRBV6-5 and J usage is TRBJ2-3; D gene unclear. The V and J ends lost 2 bases and 4 bases respectively, with 7 bases between them. Germline V gene sequence: CDR1 MNHEY, CDR2 SVGAGI. The CDR3 consists of 13 residues. The CDR3 is CASSYRGADTQYF. CDR3 in DNA: TGTGCCAGCAGTTACCGCGGCGCAGATACGCAGTATTTT.

This clonotype was detected many times. The rearrangement links TRBV4-2 to TRBJ2-5; D gene uncertain. Trimming took 4 bases from V and 2 from J, leaving 26 bases between them. The germline gives CDR1 LGHNA, CDR2 YNFKEQ. The CDR3 contains 19 residues. The CDR3 loop reads CASSRQRAAEAEAQETQYF. The DNA of the CDR3 is TGTGCCAGCAGCCGACAAAGGGCAGCTGAAGCTGAGGCTCAAGAGACCCAGTACTTC.

The J gene is TRBJ2-3, the V gene TRBV5-1, with D unclear. The V and J ends lost 2 bases and 6 bases respectively, with 7 bases between them. The germline V gene encodes CDR1 SGHRS and CDR2 YFSETQ. This CDR3 is 12 amino acids long. The CDR3 sequence: CASSFGWDTQYF. The CDR3 DNA follows: TGCGCCAGCAGCTTCGGGTGGGATACGCAGTATTTT.

This chain connects TRBV20-1 to TRBJ2-3, with 12 nucleotides matching TRBD1. The trim removed 4 bases at V and 3 bases at J, leaving 11 bases unmatched. CDR1 is DFQATT and CDR2 is SNEGSKA in the germline V gene (reference sequence). The CDR3 has 17 amino acids. CDR3 coding DNA: TGCAGTGCTACCGGGACAGGGGGCGGGAGTGGGACAGATACGCAGTATTTT. Translating gives CSATGTGGGSGTDTQYF.

This clonotype was picked up many times. This chain joins TRBV7-6 and TRBJ2-3; D possibly corresponds to TRBD2 (5 bases). The germline CDR1 and CDR2 sequences are SGHVS and FNYEAQ. V lost 2 bases and J lost 4, with 7 bases in between. The CDR3 has 13 amino acids. The CDR3 sequence: CASSLSGADTQYF. DNA of the CDR3: TGTGCCAGCAGCTTATCCGGGGCAGATACGCAGTATTTT.

The V and J genes are TRBV6-2 or TRBV6-3 and TRBJ1-2, with TRBD1 as a possible D gene (6 bases). Per the germline V gene, CDR1 is MNHEY and CDR2 is SVGEGT. Deletions cut 10 bases from V and 5 bases from J, with 11 bases between. CDR3 length: 11 amino acids. The CDR3 here is CATQGNYGYTF. The DNA of the CDR3 is TGTGCCACCCAGGGGAATTATGGCTACACCTTC.

At least ten counts were recorded for this clonotype. The chain recombines TRBV5-1 with TRBJ1-1; unclear D gene. V was clipped by 3 bases and J by 0 bases, with 21 bases between them. The CDR3 contains 18 residues. Germline CDR1 is SGHRS and CDR2 is YFSETQ. The CDR3 bases are TGCGCCAGCAGCTCGCCCAACCAAAAGGACCCAATGAACACTGAAGCTTTCTTT. This codes for CASSSPNQKDPMNTEAFF.

In its sample, this clonotype was seen many times. This sequence joins TRBV7-2 and TRBJ2-5; the match to TRBD2 covers 8 bases. J was trimmed by 1 base and V by 2 bases; bases with no gene match: 3. This CDR3 region has 15 residues. Germline CDR1 is SGHTA and CDR2 is FQGNSA. Written as DNA, the CDR3 is TGTGCCAGCAGCTTAAATCGGGGGGGCCAAGAGACCCAGTACTTC. Translating it yields CASSLNRGGQETQYF. Together with reference TRBV7-2 and TRBJ2-5, the CDR3 gives the full variable domain: GAGVSQSPSNKVTEKGKDVELRCDPISGHTALYWYRQSLGQGLEFLIYFQGNSAPDKSGLPSDRFSAERTGGSVSTLTIQRTQQEDSAVYLCASSLNRGGQETQYFGPGTRLLVL.

This clonotype turned up a few times. This sequence joins TRBV7-2 and TRBJ2-5; 13 bases match TRBD2. Germline loops: CDR1 SGHTA, CDR2 FQGNSA. This CDR3 contains 14 residues. Trimming removed 2 bases from V and 10 bases from J; junction bases left unmatched: 4. The CDR3 here is CASSLTSGGVDQYF. DNA for the CDR3: TGTGCCAGCAGCTTAACTAGCGGGGGGGTCGACCAGTACTTC.

The chain employs TRBV29-1 and TRBJ1-1; TRBD1 agrees at 7 bases. With V trimmed by 3 bases and J by 2 bases, 3 bases remained unmatched. CDR1 SQVTM and CDR2 ANQGSEA come from the germline V gene. CDR3 length: 13 amino acids. The CDR3 protein is CSVDRGLNTEAFF. CDR3 nucleotide sequence: TGCAGCGTTGACAGGGGGTTAAACACTGAAGCTTTCTTT.

This chain links TRBV5-1 with TRBJ2-2, with D uncertain. This CDR3 has 14 residues. The V end was cut by 4 bases, the J end by 9 bases, with 16 bases between. Germline-derived CDR1 and CDR2 are SGHRS and YFSETQ. The CDR3 DNA reads TGCGCCAGCAGCATGCCTTTAGGGCCCAGGGAGCTGTTTTTT. This encodes CASSMPLGPRELFF.

The J gene is TRBJ1-2, the V gene TRBV12-3 or TRBV12-4, with a possible D match to TRBD1 (5 bases). V lost 7 bases to trimming and J lost 4 bases, with 16 bases between them. CDR3 length: 14 residues. For the CDR3, the DNA is TGTGCCAGCACCTGGGGCAGGGAGTCCTATGGCTACACCTTC. This translates into CASTWGRESYGYTF.